Listed below are T cell receptor beta chains from one sample, sequenced in a study of control samples from healthy donors and cancer patients. Some clones are missing from TCRdb's copy, which holds only in-frame ones; the method was immunoSEQ multiplex PCR. The repertoire consists of some 99,000 clones, with 90% occurring once and the leading ten covering 4% to 4.5%. The sequencing input was blood. The receptors were sampled from a human donor in good health. The donor label of this sample is uncertain. Each CDR3 is given with its conserved first and last residue. Fields, in order: CDR3 protein, CDR3 DNA, V gene, J gene, clone size, CDR3 length, D gene. A D gene is named only where the DNA matches it firmly. Where a row states a size, it is once, few, many or the class of an expanded clone; other rows omit it.

CASSLARTGVVTEAFF	TGTGCCAGCAGCTTAGCCCGGACAGGGGTTGTCACTGAAGCTTTCTTT	TRBV7-8	TRBJ1-1	.	16	TRBD1
CATSGTARYFF	TGTGCCACCAGTGGGACAGCCCGGTACTTCTTC	TRBV24-1	TRBJ2-1	.	11	.
CASNRDRLNTEAFF	TGCGCCAGCAACCGGGACAGATTGAACACTGAAGCTTTCTTT	TRBV5-1	TRBJ1-1	.	14	TRBD1
CASRASAKNIQYF	TGTGCCAGCAGGGCTAGTGCCAAAAACATTCAGTACTTC	TRBV6-5	TRBJ2-4	.	13	.
CASRGQGAMNYGYTF	TGTGCCAGCAGGGGACAGGGGGCGATGAACTATGGCTACACCTTC	TRBV2	TRBJ1-2	.	15	TRBD1
CASSPQGVGQGSYNSPLHF	TGTGCCAGTAGTCCTCAAGGGGTAGGACAGGGGTCCTATAATTCACCCCTCCACTTT	TRBV19	TRBJ1-6	few	19	TRBD1
CASSKGQGTYGYTF	TGTGCCAGTAGTAAGGGACAGGGTACCTATGGCTACACCTTC	TRBV19	TRBJ1-2	.	14	TRBD1
CASGTSGGAVYNEQFF	TGTGCCAGCGGGACTAGCGGGGGGGCGGTCTACAATGAGCAGTTCTTC	TRBV2	TRBJ2-1	.	16	TRBD2
CASSQDRRLGGADTQYF	TGTGCCAGCAGCCAAGATCGAAGACTAGGGGGTGCAGATACGCAGTATTTT	TRBV3-1/TRBV3-2	TRBJ2-3	.	17	.
CASSDRASIHEQFF	TGTGCCAGCAGTGACAGGGCCTCAATCCATGAGCAGTTCTTC	TRBV6-1	TRBJ2-1	.	14	.
CASSPGGWGTEAFF	TGTGCCAGCTCACCTGGGGGTTGGGGGACTGAAGCTTTCTTT	TRBV18	TRBJ1-1	.	14	.
CASSEGSGTGELFF	TGTGCCAGCAGTGAAGGATCAGGGACCGGGGAGCTGTTTTTT	TRBV2	TRBJ2-2	.	14	.
CASSLRRDHSYNEQFF	TGTGCCAGCAGCCTGCGGCGAGACCACTCCTACAATGAGCAGTTCTTC	TRBV11-1	TRBJ2-1	.	16	.
CSVDEENYGYTF	TGCAGCGTTGATGAGGAGAACTATGGCTACACCTTC	TRBV29-1	TRBJ1-2	.	12	.
CAISDGGGAGTEAFF	TGTGCCATCAGTGACGGAGGGGGCGCAGGTACTGAAGCTTTCTTT	TRBV10-3	TRBJ1-1	.	15	TRBD1
CASSFVTRGSPLHF	TGTGCCAGCAGTTTTGTTACTCGGGGGTCACCCCTCCACTTT	TRBV28	TRBJ1-6	.	14	.
CASSSGNLVGNQPQHF	TGTGCCAGCAGTTCCGGGAACTTAGTTGGCAATCAGCCCCAGCATTTT	TRBV6-2/TRBV6-3	TRBJ1-5	.	16	.
CAVGHDNGVADTQYF	TGTGCCGTCGGGCATGACAACGGGGTCGCAGATACGCAGTATTTT	TRBV2	TRBJ2-3	.	15	.
CASKSSGNTIYF	TGTGCCAGTAAAAGCTCTGGAAACACCATATATTTT	TRBV7-9	TRBJ1-3	.	12	.
CASSPFGGYNSPLHF	TGTGCCAGCTCACCGTTTGGGGGCTATAATTCACCCCTCCACTTT	TRBV18	TRBJ1-6	.	15	.
CASLEGPSGNTIYF	TGTGCCAGCCTTGAGGGCCCCTCTGGAAACACCATATATTTT	TRBV6-4	TRBJ1-3	once	14	.
CAFCVGTLNSGNTIYF	TGTGCCTTTTGTGTCGGGACCCTGAACTCTGGAAACACCATATATTTT	TRBV30	TRBJ1-3	.	16	.
CASSETGRPNYGYTF	TGTGCCAGCAGTGAAACGGGCAGGCCTAACTATGGCTACACCTTC	TRBV2	TRBJ1-2	.	15	.
CASSTDRRMNTEAFF	TGTGCCAGTAGTACGGACAGAAGGATGAACACTGAAGCTTTCTTT	TRBV19	TRBJ1-1	.	15	.
CASSLGGDQPQHF	TGCGCCAGCAGCTTGGGTGGGGATCAGCCCCAGCATTTT	TRBV5-1	TRBJ1-5	.	13	.
CASSALDGGPNSPLHF	TGTGCCAGCAGCGCCTTGGATGGGGGCCCTAATTCACCCCTCCACTTT	TRBV5-4	TRBJ1-6	.	16	.
CASRSTNQPQHF	TGTGCCAGTAGGAGCACCAATCAGCCCCAGCATTTT	TRBV19	TRBJ1-5	.	12	.
CASSTGVGDHTEAFF	TGTGCCAGTAGTACCGGAGTTGGGGACCACACTGAAGCTTTCTTT	TRBV19	TRBJ1-1	.	15	.